This T cell receptor (beta chain) was sequenced for a study of blood T cell repertoires in COVID-19. The protocol was immunoSEQ multiplex PCR, while the TCRdb copy is restricted to in-frame clones and leaves out a portion. The table lists over 200,000 clones, approximately 89% of them singletons. This clone was recorded only once. Trimming at V came to 4 bases and at J to 5 bases, leaving 2 bases not matched to a gene. The germline V gene encodes CDR1 SGHNT and CDR2 YENEEA. The CDR3 totals 13 residues. This sequence joins TRBV11-3 and TRBJ1-1; 9 bases match TRBD1. The specimen sequenced was peripheral blood. The TCR was taken from a woman in her forties with acute or convalescent COVID-19. The CDR3 reads CASSWTGDTEAFF. CDR3 nucleotides: TGTGCCAGCAGCTGGACAGGGGATACTGAAGCTTTCTTT.